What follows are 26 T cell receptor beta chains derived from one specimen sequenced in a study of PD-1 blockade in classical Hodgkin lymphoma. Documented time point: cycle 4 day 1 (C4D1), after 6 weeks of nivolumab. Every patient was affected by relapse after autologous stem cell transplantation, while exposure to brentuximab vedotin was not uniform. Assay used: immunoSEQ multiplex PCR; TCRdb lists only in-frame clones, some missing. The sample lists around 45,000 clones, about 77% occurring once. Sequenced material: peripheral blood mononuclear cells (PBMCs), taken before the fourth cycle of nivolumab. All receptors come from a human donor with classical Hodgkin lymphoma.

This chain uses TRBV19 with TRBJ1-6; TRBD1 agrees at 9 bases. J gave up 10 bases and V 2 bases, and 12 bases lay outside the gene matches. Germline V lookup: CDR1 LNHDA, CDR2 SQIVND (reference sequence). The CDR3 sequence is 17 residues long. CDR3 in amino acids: CASSITGGAQGGSPLHF. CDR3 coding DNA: TGTGCCAGTAGTATAACAGGGGGCGCGCAGGGCGGATCACCCCTCCACTTT.

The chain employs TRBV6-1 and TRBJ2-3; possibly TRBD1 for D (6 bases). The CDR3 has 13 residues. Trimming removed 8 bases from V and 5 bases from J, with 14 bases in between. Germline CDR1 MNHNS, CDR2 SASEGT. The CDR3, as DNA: TGTGCCAGCCGGGCAGGGGCGGAAGATACGCAGTATTTT. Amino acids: CASRAGAEDTQYF.

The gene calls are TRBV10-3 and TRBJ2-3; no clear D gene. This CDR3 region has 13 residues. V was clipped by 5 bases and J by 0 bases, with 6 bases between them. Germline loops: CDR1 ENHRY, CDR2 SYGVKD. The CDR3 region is CAISQTSTDTQYF. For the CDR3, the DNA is TGTGCCATCAGTCAGACTAGCACAGATACGCAGTATTTT.

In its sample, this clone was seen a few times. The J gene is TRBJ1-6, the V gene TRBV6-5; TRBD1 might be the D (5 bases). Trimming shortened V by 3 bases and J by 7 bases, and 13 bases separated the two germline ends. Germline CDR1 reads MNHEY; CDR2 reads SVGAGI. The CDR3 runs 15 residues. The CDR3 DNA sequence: TGTGCCAGCAGTTATTCGTTCAGGGAGAATTCACCCCTCCACTTT. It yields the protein CASSYSFRENSPLHF.

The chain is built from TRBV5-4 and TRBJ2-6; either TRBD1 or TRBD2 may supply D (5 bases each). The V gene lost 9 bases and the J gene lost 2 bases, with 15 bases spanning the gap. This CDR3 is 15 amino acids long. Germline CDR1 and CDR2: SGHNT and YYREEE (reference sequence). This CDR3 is CATGSEGTGANVLTF. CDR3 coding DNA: TGTGCCACAGGGAGTGAGGGAACTGGGGCCAACGTCCTGACTTTC.

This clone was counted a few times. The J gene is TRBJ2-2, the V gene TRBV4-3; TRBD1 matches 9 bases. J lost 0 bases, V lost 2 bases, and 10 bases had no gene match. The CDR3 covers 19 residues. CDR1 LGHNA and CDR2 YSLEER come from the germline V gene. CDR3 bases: TGCGCCAGCAGCCAATTTGTAGACAGGGGGAGGGCGAACACCGGGGAGCTGTTTTTT. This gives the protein CASSQFVDRGRANTGELFF.

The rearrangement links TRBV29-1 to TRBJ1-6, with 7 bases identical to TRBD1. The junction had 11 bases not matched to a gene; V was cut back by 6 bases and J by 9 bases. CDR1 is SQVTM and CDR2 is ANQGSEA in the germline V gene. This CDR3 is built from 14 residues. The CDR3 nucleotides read TGCAGCGTGGCCCAAGGGGGCGCAGGTTCACCCCTCCACTTT. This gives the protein CSVAQGGAGSPLHF. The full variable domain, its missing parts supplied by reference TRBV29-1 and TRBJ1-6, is SAVISQKPSRDICQRGTSLTIQCQVDSQVTMMFWYRQQPGQSLTLIATANQGSEATYESGFVIDKFPISRPNLTFSTLTVSNMSPEDSSIYLCSVAQGGAGSPLHFGNGTRLTVT.

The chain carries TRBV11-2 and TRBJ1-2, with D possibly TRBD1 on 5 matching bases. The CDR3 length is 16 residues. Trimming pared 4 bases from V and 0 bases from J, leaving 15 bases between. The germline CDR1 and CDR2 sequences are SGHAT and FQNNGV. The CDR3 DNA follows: TGTGCCAGCAGCTCCGCGGGGGACGGAGCTAACTATGGCTACACCTTC. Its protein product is CASSSAGDGANYGYTF.

CDR3: CASSLDQAGYRELFF. CDR3 coding DNA: TGTGCCAGCAGTTTGGATCAGGCAGGATATAGGGAGCTGTTTTTT. The chain has TRBV27 and TRBJ2-2; D uncertain. Germline V CDR1 and CDR2: MNHEY, SMNVEV (reference sequence). This CDR3 comprises 15 residues. The germline V and J ends were trimmed by 3 bases and 9 bases, with 17 bases remaining between them.

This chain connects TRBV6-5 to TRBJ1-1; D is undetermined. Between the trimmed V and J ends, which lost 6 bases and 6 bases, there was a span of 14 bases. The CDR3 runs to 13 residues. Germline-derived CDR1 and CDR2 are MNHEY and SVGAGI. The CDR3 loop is CASSPRSPPEAFF. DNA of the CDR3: TGTGCCAGCAGCCCAAGGTCCCCTCCTGAAGCTTTCTTT.

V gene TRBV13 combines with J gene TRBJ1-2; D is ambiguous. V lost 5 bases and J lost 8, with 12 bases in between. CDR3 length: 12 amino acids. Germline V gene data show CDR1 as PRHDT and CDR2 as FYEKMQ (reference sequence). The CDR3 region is CASSLGDWGYTF. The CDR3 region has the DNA TGTGCCAGCAGCCTCGGAGATTGGGGCTACACCTTC.

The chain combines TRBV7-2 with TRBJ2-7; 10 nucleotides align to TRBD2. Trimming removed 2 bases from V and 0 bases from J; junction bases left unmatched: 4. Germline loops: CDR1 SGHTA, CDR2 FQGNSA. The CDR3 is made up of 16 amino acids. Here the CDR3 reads CASSLSGGAISYEQYF. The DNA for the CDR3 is TGTGCCAGCAGCTTAAGCGGGGGGGCAATCTCCTACGAGCAGTACTTC.

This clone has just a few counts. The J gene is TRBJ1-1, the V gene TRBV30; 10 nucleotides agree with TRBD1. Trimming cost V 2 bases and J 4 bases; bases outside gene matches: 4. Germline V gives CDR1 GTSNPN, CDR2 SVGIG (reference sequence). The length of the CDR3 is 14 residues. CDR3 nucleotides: TGTGCCTGGAGTCTCGGGACAGGGGTCACTGAAGCTTTCTTT. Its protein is CAWSLGTGVTEAFF.

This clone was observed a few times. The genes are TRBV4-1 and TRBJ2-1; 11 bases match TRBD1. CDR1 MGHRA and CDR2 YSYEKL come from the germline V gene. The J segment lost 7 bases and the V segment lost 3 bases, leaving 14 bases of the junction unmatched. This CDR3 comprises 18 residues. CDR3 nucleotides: TGCGCCAGCAGCCAGGCGACTAGGACAGGGGGCTTGAGAAATGAGCAGTTCTTC. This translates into CASSQATRTGGLRNEQFF.

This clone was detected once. The CDR3 protein is CASSEGRREGYTF. The CDR3 DNA is TGTGCCAGCTCTGAGGGGAGGAGAGAGGGCTACACCTTC. The chain uses TRBV18 and TRBJ1-2, with D perhaps matching TRBD1 (5 bases). Germline values: CDR1 KGHSH, CDR2 LQKENI. Trimming pared 6 bases from V and 8 bases from J, leaving 16 bases between. The CDR3 spans 13 residues.

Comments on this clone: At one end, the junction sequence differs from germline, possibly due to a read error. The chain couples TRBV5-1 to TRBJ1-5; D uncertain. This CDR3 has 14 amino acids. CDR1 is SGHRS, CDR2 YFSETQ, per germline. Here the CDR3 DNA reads TGCGCCAGCAGATTGGGTATCGGCAATCAGCCCCAGCATTTT. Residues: CASRLGIGNQPQHF.

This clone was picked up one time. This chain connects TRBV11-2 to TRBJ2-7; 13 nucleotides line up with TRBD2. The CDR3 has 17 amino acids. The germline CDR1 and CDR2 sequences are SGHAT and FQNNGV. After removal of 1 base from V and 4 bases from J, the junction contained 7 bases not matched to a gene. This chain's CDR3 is CASSLARLAGGLYEQYF. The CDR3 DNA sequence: TGTGCCAGCAGCTTAGCGAGACTAGCGGGGGGCCTTTACGAGCAGTACTTC. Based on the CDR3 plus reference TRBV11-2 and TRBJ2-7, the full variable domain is EAGVAQSPRYKIIEKRQSVAFWCNPISGHATLYWYQQILGQGPKLLIQFQNNGVVDDSQLPKDRFSAERLKGVDSTLKIQPAKLEDSAVYLCASSLARLAGGLYEQYFGPGTRLTVT.

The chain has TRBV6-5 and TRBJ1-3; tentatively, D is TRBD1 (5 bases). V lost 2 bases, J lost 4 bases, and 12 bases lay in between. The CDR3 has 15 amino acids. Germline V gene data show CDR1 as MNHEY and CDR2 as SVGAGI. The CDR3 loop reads CASSYGAQAGNTIYF. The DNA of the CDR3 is TGTGCCAGCAGTTACGGGGCGCAGGCGGGAAACACCATATATTTT.

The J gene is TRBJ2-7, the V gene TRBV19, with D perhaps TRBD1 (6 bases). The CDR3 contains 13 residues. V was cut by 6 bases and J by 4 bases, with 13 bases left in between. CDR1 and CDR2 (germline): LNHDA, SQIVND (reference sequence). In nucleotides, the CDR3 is TGTGCCAGTAGCCGGCAGGGGATATACGAGCAGTACTTC. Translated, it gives CASSRQGIYEQYF.

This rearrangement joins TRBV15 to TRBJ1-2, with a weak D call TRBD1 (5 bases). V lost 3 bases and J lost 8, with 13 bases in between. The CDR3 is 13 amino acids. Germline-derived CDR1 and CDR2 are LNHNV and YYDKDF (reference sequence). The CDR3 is CATSSQPGMGYTF. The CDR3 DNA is TGTGCCACCAGCAGTCAACCAGGGATGGGCTACACCTTC.

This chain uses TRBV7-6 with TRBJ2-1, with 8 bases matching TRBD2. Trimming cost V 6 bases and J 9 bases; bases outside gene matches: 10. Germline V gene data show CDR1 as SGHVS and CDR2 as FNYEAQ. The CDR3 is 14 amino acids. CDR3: CASRSIAGRGEQFF. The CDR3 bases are TGTGCCAGCAGATCTATAGCGGGGCGGGGTGAGCAGTTCTTC.

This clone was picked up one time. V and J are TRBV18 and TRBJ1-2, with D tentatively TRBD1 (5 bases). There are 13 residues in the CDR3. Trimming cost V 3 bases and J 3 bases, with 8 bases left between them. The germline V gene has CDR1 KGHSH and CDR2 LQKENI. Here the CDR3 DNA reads TGTGCCAGCTCACCGGACACCTACTATGGCTACACCTTC. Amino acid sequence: CASSPDTYYGYTF.

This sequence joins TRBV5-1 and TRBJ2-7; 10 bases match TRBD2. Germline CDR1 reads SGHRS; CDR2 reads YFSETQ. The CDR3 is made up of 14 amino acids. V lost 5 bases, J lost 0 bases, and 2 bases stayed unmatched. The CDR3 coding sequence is TGCGCCAGCAGTCTAGCGGGGGTCTCCTACGAGCAGTACTTC. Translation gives CASSLAGVSYEQYF.

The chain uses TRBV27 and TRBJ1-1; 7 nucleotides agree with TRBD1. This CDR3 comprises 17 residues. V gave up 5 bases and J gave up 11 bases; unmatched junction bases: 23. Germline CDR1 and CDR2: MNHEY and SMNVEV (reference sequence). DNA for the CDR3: TGTGCCAGCAGTCGAGAGAGCCCCAGGGGGACTTCCTCCTTGGCTTTCTTT. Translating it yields CASSRESPRGTSSLAFF.

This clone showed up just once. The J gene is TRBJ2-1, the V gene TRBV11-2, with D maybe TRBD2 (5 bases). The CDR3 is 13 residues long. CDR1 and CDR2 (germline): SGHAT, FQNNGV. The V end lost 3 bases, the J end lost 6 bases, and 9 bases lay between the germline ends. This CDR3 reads CASSFSEGNEQFF. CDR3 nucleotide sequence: TGTGCCAGCAGCTTTAGCGAAGGCAATGAGCAGTTCTTC.

The CDR3 spells CASSVNGEETQYF. The CDR3 DNA reads TGTGCCAGCAGTGTTAACGGAGAAGAGACCCAGTACTTC. The chain couples TRBV2 to TRBJ2-5, with D hard to call. V dropped 4 bases and J dropped 3 bases, with 9 bases sitting between them. Germline values: CDR1 SNHLY, CDR2 FYNNEI. The CDR3 is 13 residues long.